This section outlines one TCR beta chain sequence together with its context. Antigen: not known. The sample comes from a study of blood T cells in healthy people across ages. CDR1 MDHEN and CDR2 SYDVKM come from the germline V gene. The CDR3 has 16 amino acids. Unmatched junction bases numbered 5, after V lost 5 bases and J lost 2 bases. It was with a sample-barcoded 5' primer and a J-beta primer mix that a second PCR of about 7 to 12 cycles was run. Via MiXCR, TCRdb re-called the 5' RACE reads, giving one row per CDR3 protein. This repertoire shows some 700,000 distinct CDR3 sequences, more than 40% found once; its top ten account for approximately 22%. Study results and limitations: The authors considered diversity estimates from one million T cells to be underestimates. Unsorted PBMC material precluded a definitive naive versus antigen-experienced comparison. Among long-lived donors, naive CD4+ cells were more numerous and diversity higher than in aged donors.

Source material: blood. The chain combines TRBV28 with TRBJ2-7; the match to TRBD2 covers 14 bases. The receptor was derived from a woman aged 55-70 years in good health. In DNA form, the CDR3 reads TGTGCCAGCAGTCGAGGGACTAGCGGGAGTCCCTACGAGCAGTACTTC. It codes for CASSRGTSGSPYEQYF.